These 14 T cell receptor beta chains share one sample of origin, sequenced in a study of cytomegalovirus exposure and HLA in healthy donors. The PCR contained 60 Vbeta and 13 Jbeta primers. The table came from immunoSEQ multiplex PCR; TCRdb's copy has only in-frame clones and leaves some out. The sample includes 100,000 to 150,000 clones, less than 85% seen only once; the top ten take more than 1%. Sequencing was done on a sample of PBMCs. These TCRs come from a female donor in good health and CMV-seronegative.

The chain couples TRBV5-3 to TRBJ1-6; D may be TRBD1 (5 bases). TRBV5-3 falls under the ORF class, with uncertain function. This CDR3 comprises 17 residues. Trimming cost V 0 bases and J 5 bases, with 15 bases left between them. As DNA, the CDR3 is TGTGCCAGAAGCTTGGCCTCGGTCGGGGGAAATAATTCACCCCTCCACTTT. Protein product: CARSLASVGGNNSPLHF.

The rearrangement links TRBV4-2 to TRBJ2-3; 9 bases fit TRBD1. The CDR3 spans 15 residues. After removal of 1 base from V and 2 bases from J, the junction contained 1 base not matched to a gene. CDR1 is LGHNA, CDR2 YNFKEQ, per germline. CDR3 protein: CASSQGQGDTDTQYF. Here the CDR3 DNA reads TGTGCCAGCAGCCAAGGACAGGGGGACACAGATACGCAGTATTTT.

V and J are TRBV7-2 and TRBJ1-2; 7 nucleotides align to TRBD1. CDR1 and CDR2 (germline): SGHTA, FQGNSA. With V trimmed by 1 base and J by 8 bases, 4 bases remained unmatched. This CDR3 comprises 13 residues. CDR3 in amino acids: CASSLEGARGYTF. CDR3 bases: TGTGCCAGCAGCTTAGAGGGGGCAAGAGGCTACACCTTC.

The chain combines TRBV15 with TRBJ2-2; 8 nucleotides align to TRBD2. Germline assignment: CDR1 LNHNV and CDR2 YYDKDF (reference sequence). This CDR3 is built from 16 residues. The V gene end was trimmed by 5 bases and the J gene end by 6 bases; junction bases not matched to a gene: 11. The CDR3 is CATSVPSGPRAGELFF. The CDR3 nucleotides are TGTGCCACCAGCGTACCTAGCGGGCCCAGGGCCGGGGAGCTGTTTTTT. Filled out from reference TRBV15 and TRBJ2-2, the complete variable domain reads DAMVIQNPRYQVTQFGKPVTLSCSQTLNHNVMYWYQQKSSQAPKLLFHYYDKDFNNEADTPDNFQSRRPNTSFCFLDIRSPGLGDTAMYLCATSVPSGPRAGELFFGEGSRLTVL.

The chain joins TRBV7-9 to TRBJ1-1; TRBD1 is a possible D gene (6 bases). CDR3 size: 14 residues. The germline gives CDR1 SEHNR, CDR2 FQNEAQ (reference sequence). Trimming stripped 5 bases from V and 5 bases from J, with 15 bases between. The CDR3 nucleotides read TGTGCCAGCAGCGCCGAACAGGGTGGGACTGAAGCTTTCTTT. Protein sequence: CASSAEQGGTEAFF.

This chain joins TRBV7-2 and TRBJ1-3, with D possibly TRBD1 on 6 matching bases. With 1 base removed from V and 4 bases from J, the gap between germline ends came to 14 bases. CDR1 SGHTA and CDR2 FQGNSA come from the germline V gene. The CDR3 is 16 residues long. CDR3 sequence: CASSLDSTGPGNTIYF. The DNA of the CDR3 is TGTGCCAGCAGCTTAGACTCTACAGGGCCCGGAAACACCATATATTTT.

For this clone: A read error may account for a junction end that differs from germline. The same CDR3 is also encoded by other DNA sequences in this sample. This chain uses TRBV9 with TRBJ2-7; the D gene is possibly TRBD1 (6 bases). The germline V gene has CDR1 SGDLS and CDR2 YYNGEE. The CDR3 loop spans 14 amino acids. CDR3 amino acids: CASSARTESYEQYF. The CDR3 region has the DNA TGCGCCAGCAGCGCCCGGACAGAGAGCTACGAGCAGTACTTC.

V gene TRBV25-1 combines with J gene TRBJ2-1; D is unresolved. V dropped 2 bases and J dropped 7 bases, with 6 bases sitting between them. Germline assignment: CDR1 MGHDK and CDR2 SYGVNS. The CDR3 is made up of 12 amino acids. The CDR3 region has the DNA TGTGCCAGCAGTGAACGCTATAATGAGCAGTTCTTC. This sequence encodes CASSERYNEQFF.

The chain joins TRBV7-8 to TRBJ2-7; D is undetermined. This CDR3 spans 14 amino acids. V was trimmed by 2 bases and J by 5 bases, leaving 13 bases between them. CDR1 is SGHVS and CDR2 is FQNEAQ in the germline V gene. The CDR3 loop is CASSLYNPLDEQYF. In DNA, the CDR3 is TGTGCCAGCAGCTTATACAACCCTTTGGACGAGCAGTACTTC.

The chain employs TRBV5-1 and TRBJ2-1; 7 bases map to TRBD2. Germline V gene lookup returns CDR1 SGHRS and CDR2 YFSETQ. The CDR3 covers 14 residues. V dropped 3 bases and J dropped 5; count of bases not matched to a gene: 5. The CDR3 DNA reads as TGCGCCAGCAGCTCGGGGGGAGGGAACAATGAGCAGTTCTTC. It codes for CASSSGGGNNEQFF. The full variable domain, in which reference TRBV5-1 and TRBJ2-1 provide the parts outside the CDR3, is KAGVTQTPRYLIKTRGQQVTLSCSPISGHRSVSWYQQTPGQGLQFLFEYFSETQRNKGNFPGRFSGRQFSNSRSEMNVSTLELGDSALYLCASSSGGGNNEQFFGPGTRLTVL.

The DNA of the CDR3 is TGTGCCAGCAGTACACCGGGACAGGGCTCCTACGAGCAGTACTTC. Translating it yields CASSTPGQGSYEQYF. The chain combines TRBV27 with TRBJ2-7; 9 nucleotides line up with TRBD1. V dropped 5 bases and J dropped 0; count of bases not matched to a gene: 5. The CDR3 contains 15 residues. Germline assignment: CDR1 MNHEY and CDR2 SMNVEV (reference sequence).

A word on this clone: An end of the junction does not agree with germline; a read error may underlie this. The rearrangement links TRBV7-9 to TRBJ2-4; D perhaps matches TRBD1 (5 bases). This CDR3 contains 14 residues. Germline V CDR1 and CDR2: SEHNR, FQNEAQ (reference sequence). The CDR3 sequence: CSSSSPKGENIQYF. The CDR3 DNA is TGTTCCAGCAGCTCTCCGAAAGGGGAAAACATTCAGTACTTC.

The chain combines TRBV9 with TRBJ1-2; 7 positions agree with TRBD1. The CDR3 length is 16 residues. V lost 0 bases, J lost 2 bases, and 7 bases stayed unmatched. Looked up from germline, CDR1 is SGDLS and CDR2 is YYNGEE. The CDR3 loop is CASSVARQGENYGYTF. DNA for the CDR3: TGTGCCAGCAGCGTAGCTCGTCAGGGGGAAAACTATGGCTACACCTTC.

The chain recombines TRBV29-1 with TRBJ1-3; 7 bases agree with TRBD1. This CDR3 comprises 12 residues. Germline CDR1 SQVTM, CDR2 ANQGSEA. With V trimmed by 4 bases and J by 8 bases, 5 bases remained unmatched. CDR3 DNA: TGCAGCGTTGGGCAGGGGGGAGACACCATATATTTT. This sequence encodes CSVGQGGDTIYF.